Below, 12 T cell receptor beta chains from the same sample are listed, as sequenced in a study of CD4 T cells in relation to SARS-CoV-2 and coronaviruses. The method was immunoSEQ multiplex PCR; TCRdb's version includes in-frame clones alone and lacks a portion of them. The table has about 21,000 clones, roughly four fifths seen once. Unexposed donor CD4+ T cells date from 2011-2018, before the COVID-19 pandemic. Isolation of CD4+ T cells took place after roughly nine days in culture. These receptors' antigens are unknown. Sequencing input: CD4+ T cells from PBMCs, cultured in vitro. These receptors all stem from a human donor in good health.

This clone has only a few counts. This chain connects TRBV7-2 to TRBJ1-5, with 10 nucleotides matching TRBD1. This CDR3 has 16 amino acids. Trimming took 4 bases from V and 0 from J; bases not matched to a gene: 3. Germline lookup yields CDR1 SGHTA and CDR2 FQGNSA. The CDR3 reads CASSSGQGGSNQPQHF. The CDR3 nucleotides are TGTGCCAGCAGCTCAGGACAGGGGGGTAGCAATCAGCCCCAGCATTTT.

The CDR3 spells CASSLARNEKLFF. The CDR3 DNA follows: TGTGCCAGCAGCTTGGCCAGGAATGAAAAACTGTTTTTT. This chain connects TRBV5-8 to TRBJ1-4; no clear D. In germline, CDR1 is SGHTS, CDR2 YDEGEE. V gave up 0 bases and J gave up 5 bases, with 5 bases separating them. There are 13 residues in the CDR3.

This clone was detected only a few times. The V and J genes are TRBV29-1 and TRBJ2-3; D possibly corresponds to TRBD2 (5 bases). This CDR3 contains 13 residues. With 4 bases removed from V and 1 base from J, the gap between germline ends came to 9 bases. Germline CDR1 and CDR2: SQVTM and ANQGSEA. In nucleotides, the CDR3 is TGCAGCGTTGCCCTGGGAGGCACAGATACGCAGTATTTT. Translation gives CSVALGGTDTQYF.

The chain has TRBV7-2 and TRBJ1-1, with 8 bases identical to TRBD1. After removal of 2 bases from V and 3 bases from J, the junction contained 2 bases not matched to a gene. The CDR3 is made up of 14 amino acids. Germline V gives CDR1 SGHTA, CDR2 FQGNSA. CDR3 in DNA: TGTGCCAGCAGCTTATGGGACAGGTACACTGAAGCTTTCTTT. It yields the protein CASSLWDRYTEAFF.

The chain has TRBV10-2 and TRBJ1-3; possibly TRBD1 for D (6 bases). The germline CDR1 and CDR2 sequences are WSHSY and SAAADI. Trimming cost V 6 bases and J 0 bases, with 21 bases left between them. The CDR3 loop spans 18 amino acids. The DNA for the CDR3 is TGCGCCAGCAGCGAGACCCTATGGGGGCATATCTCTGGAAACACCATATATTTT. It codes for CASSETLWGHISGNTIYF.

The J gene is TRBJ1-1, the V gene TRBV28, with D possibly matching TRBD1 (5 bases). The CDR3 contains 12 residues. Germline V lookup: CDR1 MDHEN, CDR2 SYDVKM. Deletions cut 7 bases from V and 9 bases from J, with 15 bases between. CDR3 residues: CASNGASVQAFF. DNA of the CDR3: TGTGCCAGCAACGGGGCCAGTGTTCAAGCTTTCTTT.

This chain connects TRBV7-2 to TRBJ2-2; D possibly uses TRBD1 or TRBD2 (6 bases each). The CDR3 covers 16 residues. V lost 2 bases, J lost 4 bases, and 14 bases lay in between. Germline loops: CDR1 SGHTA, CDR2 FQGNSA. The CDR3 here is CASSLMGGVVTGELFF. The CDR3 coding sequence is TGTGCCAGCAGCTTAATGGGGGGCGTAGTCACCGGGGAGCTGTTTTTT.

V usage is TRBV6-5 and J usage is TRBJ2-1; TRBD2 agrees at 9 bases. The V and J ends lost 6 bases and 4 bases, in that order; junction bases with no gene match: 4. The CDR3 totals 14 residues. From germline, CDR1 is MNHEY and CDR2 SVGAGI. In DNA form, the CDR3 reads TGTGCCAGCAGACGACTAGCGGCATACAATGAGCAGTTCTTC. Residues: CASRRLAAYNEQFF.

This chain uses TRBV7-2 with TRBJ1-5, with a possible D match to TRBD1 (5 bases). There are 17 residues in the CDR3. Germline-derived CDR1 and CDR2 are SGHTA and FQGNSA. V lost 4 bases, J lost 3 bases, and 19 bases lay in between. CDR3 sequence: CASSSHNGGGFNQPQHF. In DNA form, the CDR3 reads TGTGCCAGCAGCTCCCACAATGGGGGAGGGTTCAATCAGCCCCAGCATTTT.

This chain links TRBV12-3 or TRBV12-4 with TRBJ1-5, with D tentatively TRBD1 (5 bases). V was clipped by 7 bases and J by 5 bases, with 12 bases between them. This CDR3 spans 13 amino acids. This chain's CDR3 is CASTLGGDQPQHF. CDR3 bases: TGTGCCAGCACCCTGGGGGGGGATCAGCCCCAGCATTTT.

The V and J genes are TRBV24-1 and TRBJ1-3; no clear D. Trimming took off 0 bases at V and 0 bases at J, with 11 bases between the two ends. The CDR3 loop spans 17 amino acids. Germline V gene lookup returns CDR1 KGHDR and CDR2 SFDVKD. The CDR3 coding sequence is TGTGCCACCAGTGATTTGCAGCCAGAGAGCTCTGGAAACACCATATATTTT. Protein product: CATSDLQPESSGNTIYF.

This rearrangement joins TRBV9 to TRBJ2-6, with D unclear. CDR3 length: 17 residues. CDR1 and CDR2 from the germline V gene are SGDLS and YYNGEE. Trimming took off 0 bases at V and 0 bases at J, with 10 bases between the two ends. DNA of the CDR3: TGTGCCAGCAGCGTAGGCAGCCTAGGCTCTGGGGCCAACGTCCTGACTTTC. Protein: CASSVGSLGSGANVLTF.